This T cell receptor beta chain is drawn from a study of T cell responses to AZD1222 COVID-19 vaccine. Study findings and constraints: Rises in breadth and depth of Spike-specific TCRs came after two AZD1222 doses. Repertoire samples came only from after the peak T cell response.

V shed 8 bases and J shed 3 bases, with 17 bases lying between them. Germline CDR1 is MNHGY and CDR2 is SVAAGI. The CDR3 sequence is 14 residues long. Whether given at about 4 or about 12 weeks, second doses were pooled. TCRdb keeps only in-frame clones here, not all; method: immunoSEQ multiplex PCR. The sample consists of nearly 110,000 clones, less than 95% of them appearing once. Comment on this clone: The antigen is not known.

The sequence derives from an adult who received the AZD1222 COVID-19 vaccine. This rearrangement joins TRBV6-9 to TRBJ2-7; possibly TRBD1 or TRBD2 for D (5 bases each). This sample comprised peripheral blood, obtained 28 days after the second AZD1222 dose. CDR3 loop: CASGTPGTVYEQYF. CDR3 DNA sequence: TGTGCCAGCGGTACTCCCGGGACGGTCTACGAGCAGTACTTC.